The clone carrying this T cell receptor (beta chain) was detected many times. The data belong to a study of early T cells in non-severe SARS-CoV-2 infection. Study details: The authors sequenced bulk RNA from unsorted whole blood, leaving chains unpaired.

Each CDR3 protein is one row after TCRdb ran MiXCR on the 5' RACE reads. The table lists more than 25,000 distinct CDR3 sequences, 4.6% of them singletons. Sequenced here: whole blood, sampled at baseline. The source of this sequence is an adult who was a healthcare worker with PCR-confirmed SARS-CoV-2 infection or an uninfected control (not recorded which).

This chain's CDR3 is CASSLGTSPPTDTQYF. The DNA for the CDR3 is TGTGCCAGCAGCTTAGGGACGTCACCACCCACAGATACGCAGTATTTT. The chain employs TRBV7-6 and TRBJ2-3; D ambiguous. The germline gives CDR1 SGHVS, CDR2 FNYEAQ. The V gene lost 1 base and the J gene lost 2 bases, with 13 bases spanning the gap. This CDR3 region has 16 residues.